This paragraph covers one T cell receptor beta chain sequence. The sample originates from a study of blood T cell repertoires in COVID-19. CDR3 size: 17 residues. Germline values: CDR1 KGHSH, CDR2 LQKENI. The trim removed 0 bases at V and 5 bases at J, leaving 9 bases unmatched. Those enrolled, adults aged roughly 18 to 90 years, came from about two dozen US areas. In assigning cohorts, the study relied on participant-reported clinical history. Cohort 3 donors counted as recovered after two negative PCRs, clearance, or resolved symptoms. Measured with immunoSEQ multiplex PCR; TCRdb has only the in-frame clones, and not every one. The sample consists of 150,000 to 200,000 clones, over 70% of them appearing once.

The receptor was derived from a woman aged 60 to 75 who had recovered from COVID-19. Material for sequencing was PBMCs or T cells enriched from blood (not recorded which). This chain uses TRBV18 with TRBJ1-5; TRBD1 agrees at 8 bases. The CDR3 region is CASSPPLVSGGHQPQHF. The CDR3 region has the DNA TGTGCCAGCTCACCACCGCTCGTCTCAGGGGGCCATCAGCCCCAGCATTTT.